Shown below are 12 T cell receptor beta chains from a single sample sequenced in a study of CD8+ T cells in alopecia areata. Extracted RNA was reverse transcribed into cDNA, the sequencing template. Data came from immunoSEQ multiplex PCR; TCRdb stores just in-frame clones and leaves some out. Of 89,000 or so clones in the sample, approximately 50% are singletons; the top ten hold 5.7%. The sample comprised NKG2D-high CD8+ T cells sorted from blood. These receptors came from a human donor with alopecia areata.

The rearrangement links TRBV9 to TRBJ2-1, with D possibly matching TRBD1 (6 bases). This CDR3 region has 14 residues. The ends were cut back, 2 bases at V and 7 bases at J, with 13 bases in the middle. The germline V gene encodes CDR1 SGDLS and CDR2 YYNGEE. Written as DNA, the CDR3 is TGTGCCAGCAGCGTGTGGGGGCAACGGAATGAGCAGTTCTTC. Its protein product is CASSVWGQRNEQFF.

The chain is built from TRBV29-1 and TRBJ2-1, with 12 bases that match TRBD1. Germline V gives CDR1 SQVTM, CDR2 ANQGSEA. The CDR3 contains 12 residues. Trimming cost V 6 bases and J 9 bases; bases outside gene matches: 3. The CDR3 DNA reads TGCAGCGTCGGGACAGGGGGCATTGAGCAGTTCTTC. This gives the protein CSVGTGGIEQFF.

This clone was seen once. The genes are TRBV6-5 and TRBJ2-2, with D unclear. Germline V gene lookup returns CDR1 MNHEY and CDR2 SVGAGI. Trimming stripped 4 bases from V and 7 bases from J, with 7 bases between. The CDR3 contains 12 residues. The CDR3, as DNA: TGTGCCAGCAGTTTATCCCTCGGGGAGCTGTTTTTT. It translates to CASSLSLGELFF.

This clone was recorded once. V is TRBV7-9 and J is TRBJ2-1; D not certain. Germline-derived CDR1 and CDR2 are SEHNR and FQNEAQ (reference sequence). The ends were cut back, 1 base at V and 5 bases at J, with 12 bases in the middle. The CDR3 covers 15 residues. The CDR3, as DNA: TGTGCCAGCAGCTTAGTTGTGAGACCCCACAATGAGCAGTTCTTC. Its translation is CASSLVVRPHNEQFF.

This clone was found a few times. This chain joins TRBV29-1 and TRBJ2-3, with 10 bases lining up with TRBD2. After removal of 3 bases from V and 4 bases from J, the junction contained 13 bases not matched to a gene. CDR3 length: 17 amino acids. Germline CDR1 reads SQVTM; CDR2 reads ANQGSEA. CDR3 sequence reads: CSVDFGASGGFADTQYF. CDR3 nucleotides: TGCAGCGTTGATTTCGGTGCTAGCGGGGGATTCGCAGATACGCAGTATTTT.

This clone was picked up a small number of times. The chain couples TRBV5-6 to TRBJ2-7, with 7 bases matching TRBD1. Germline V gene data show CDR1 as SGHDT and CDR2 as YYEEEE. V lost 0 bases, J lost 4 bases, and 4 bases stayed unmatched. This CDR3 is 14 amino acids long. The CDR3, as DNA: TGTGCCAGCAGCTTGGGGGGACAGAGTTACGAGCAGTACTTC. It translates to CASSLGGQSYEQYF.

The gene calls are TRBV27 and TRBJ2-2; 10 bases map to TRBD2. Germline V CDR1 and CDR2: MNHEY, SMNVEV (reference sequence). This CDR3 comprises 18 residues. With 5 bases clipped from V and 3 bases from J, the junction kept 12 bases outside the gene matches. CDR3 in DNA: TGTGCCAGCAGTGCTGCTAGCGGGAGTTCTATGGACACCGGGGAGCTGTTTTTT. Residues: CASSAASGSSMDTGELFF.

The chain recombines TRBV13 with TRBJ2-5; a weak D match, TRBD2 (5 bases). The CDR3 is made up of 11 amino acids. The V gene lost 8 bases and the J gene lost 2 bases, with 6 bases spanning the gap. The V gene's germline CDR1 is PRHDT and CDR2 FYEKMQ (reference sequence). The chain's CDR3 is CASGRQETQYF. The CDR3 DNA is TGTGCCAGCGGGAGACAAGAGACCCAGTACTTC.

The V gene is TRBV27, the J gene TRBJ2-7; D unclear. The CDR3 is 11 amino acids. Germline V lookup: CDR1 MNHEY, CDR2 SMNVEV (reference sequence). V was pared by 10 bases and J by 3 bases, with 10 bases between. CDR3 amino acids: CATQHGYEQYF. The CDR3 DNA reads TGTGCCACCCAGCATGGCTACGAGCAGTACTTC.

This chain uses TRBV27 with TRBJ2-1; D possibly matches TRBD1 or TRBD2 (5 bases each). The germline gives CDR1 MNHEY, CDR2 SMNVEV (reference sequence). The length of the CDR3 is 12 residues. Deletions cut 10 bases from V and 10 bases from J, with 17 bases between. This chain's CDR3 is CATRDPMGEQFF. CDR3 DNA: TGTGCCACCAGGGACCCCATGGGGGAGCAGTTCTTC.

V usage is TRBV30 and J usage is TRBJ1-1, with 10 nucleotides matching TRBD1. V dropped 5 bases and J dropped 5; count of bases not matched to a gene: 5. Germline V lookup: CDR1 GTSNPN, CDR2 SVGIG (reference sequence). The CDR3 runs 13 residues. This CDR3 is CAWAVDRGTEAFF. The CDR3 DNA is TGTGCCTGGGCTGTGGACAGGGGGACTGAAGCTTTCTTT.

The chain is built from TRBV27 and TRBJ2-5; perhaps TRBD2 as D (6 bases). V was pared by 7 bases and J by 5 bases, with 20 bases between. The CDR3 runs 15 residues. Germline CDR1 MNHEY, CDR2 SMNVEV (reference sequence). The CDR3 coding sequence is TGTGCCAGCACCCGAAATGGGGGGACCGTGGAGACCCAGTACTTC. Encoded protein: CASTRNGGTVETQYF.